This T cell receptor (beta chain) originates from a study of T cell changes during pregnancy in multiple sclerosis. The germline V gene encodes CDR1 LNHDA and CDR2 SQIVND (reference sequence). The V end lost 4 bases, the J end lost 0 bases, and 11 bases lay between the germline ends. The CDR3 loop spans 15 amino acids. This table comes from immunoSEQ multiplex PCR, and its TCRdb copy is limited to in-frame clones, with some not included. Among about 44,000 clones listed, 90% were seen once. J is TRBJ2-3 and V is TRBV19; D remains unclear. This material consisted of CD4+ T cells from peripheral blood mononuclear cells, taken before pregnancy. The TCR sequence derives from a female donor with multiple sclerosis, enrolled in a pregnancy study. The CDR3 reads CASSTPTGSTDTQYF. The CDR3 nucleotides are TGTGCCAGTAGTACCCCGACGGGTAGCACAGATACGCAGTATTTT.